This is a list of T cell receptor beta chains from one sample in a study of shared T cell receptors in the human thymus. Method: immunoSEQ multiplex PCR; TCRdb's copy keeps in-frame clones and lacks some. Of around 730,000 clones in the sample, approximately 85% were seen once. The same sample was also used in a study of human thymus T cells.

Input material: thymocytes. The origin of the receptors is a girl under two years old with a congenital heart defect. CDR3s include the opening cysteine and the closing phenylalanine or tryptophan. A D gene is named only where the DNA matches it firmly. Only some rows state a clone size, as once, few, many or a class for expanded clones.

TRBD1,TRBJ2-3,NA,TRBV5-1,CASSSAGQGVGGRFTDTQYF,TGCGCCAGCAGCTCCGCGGGACAGGGGGTCGGGGGGAGGTTCACAGATACGCAGTATTTT
NA,TRBJ1-4,NA,TRBV6-6,CASSRVSTNEKLFF,TGTGCCAGCAGTCGGGTTTCAACTAATGAAAAACTGTTTTTT
NA,TRBJ2-7,NA,TRBV7-3,CASSLRPSSIYEQYF,TGTGCCAGCAGCTTACGTCCCAGTTCCATCTACGAGCAGTACTTC
NA,TRBJ1-1,NA,TRBV7-8,CASSLDRRRDGPQNTEAFF,TGTGCCAGCAGCTTAGACCGTCGGAGGGACGGACCTCAGAACACTGAAGCTTTCTTT
NA,TRBJ1-6,once,TRBV10-3,CAIGTPRGQSSLCPLHF,TGTGCCATCGGCACTCCCCGAGGACAGTCAAGTCTGTGCCCCCTCCACTTT
NA,TRBJ1-3,NA,TRBV15,CATSRDVANRNTIYF,TGTGCCACCAGCAGAGATGTGGCAAACCGAAACACCATATATTTT
NA,TRBJ1-6,NA,TRBV5-4,CASSLDRNNSPLHF,TGTGCCAGCAGCTTGGACAGAAATAATTCACCCCTCCACTTT
TRBD2,TRBJ2-5,NA,TRBV28,CASSPERETKETQYF,TGTGCCAGCAGTCCTGAGCGGGAGACGAAAGAGACCCAGTACTTC
TRBD1,TRBJ1-5,NA,TRBV27,CASSRTGVGNQPQHF,TGTGCCAGCAGTCGTACAGGGGTAGGGAATCAGCCCCAGCATTTT
TRBD1,TRBJ1-1,NA,TRBV5-1,CASSLTGGGTEAFF,TGCGCCAGCAGCTTAACAGGGGGGGGCACTGAAGCTTTCTTT
NA,TRBJ2-2,NA,TRBV19,CASSIGHRRSGELFF,TGTGCCAGTAGTATAGGCCACAGGCGGTCCGGGGAGCTGTTTTTT
NA,TRBJ1-4,NA,TRBV28,CASNQTRGDPNEKLFF,TGTGCCAGCAACCAAACCCGGGGAGACCCTAATGAAAAACTGTTTTTT
NA,TRBJ1-3,once,TRBV11-1,CASSPSTVISGNTIYF,TGTGCCAGCAGCCCATCGACAGTCATCTCTGGAAACACCATATATTTT
TRBD1,TRBJ2-7,NA,TRBV30,CAWSVSQGAREQYF,TGTGCCTGGAGTGTATCGCAGGGGGCTAGGGAGCAGTACTTC
NA,TRBJ1-3,NA,TRBV5-1,CASSLVDIHTPGNTIYF,TGCGCCAGCAGCTTGGTGGACATCCACACTCCTGGAAACACCATATATTTT
TRBD1,TRBJ2-7,NA,TRBV28,CASRDRGPYEQYF,TGTGCCAGCAGAGACAGGGGCCCCTACGAGCAGTACTTC
TRBD1,TRBJ1-3,few,TRBV9,CASSVEEGPGGAGNTIYF,TGTGCCAGCAGCGTAGAGGAGGGACCAGGGGGCGCGGGAAACACCATATATTTT
TRBD1,TRBJ1-6,NA,TRBV4-1,CASSQEGQGARSPLHF,TGCGCCAGCAGCCAAGAGGGGCAGGGGGCAAGGTCACCCCTCCACTTT
NA,TRBJ1-2,NA,TRBV20-1,CSARPSYRVTF,TGCAGTGCTAGACCTAGCTACAGGGTTACCTTC
NA,TRBJ1-2,NA,TRBV19,CASSISENGYTF,TGTGCCAGTAGTATATCGGAGAATGGCTACACCTTC
NA,TRBJ2-6,NA,TRBV15,CATSRDGGVRERVPNSGANVLTF,TGTGCCACCAGCAGAGATGGAGGTGTGAGGGAAAGGGTTCCTAATTCTGGGGCCAACGTCCTGACTTTC
TRBD1,TRBJ2-7,NA,TRBV27,CASSPGQAITYEQYF,TGTGCCAGCAGTCCGGGACAGGCTATAACCTACGAGCAGTACTTC
NA,TRBJ1-2,NA,TRBV7-9,CASSSEGVDGYTF,TGTGCCAGCAGCAGCGAAGGGGTTGATGGCTACACCTTC
NA,TRBJ1-5,few,TRBV28,CASSLFQGSDNQPQHF,TGTGCCAGCAGTTTATTCCAGGGCTCTGACAATCAGCCCCAGCATTTT
TRBD2,TRBJ2-1,NA,TRBV7-3,CASSPLVPGGASTYNEQFF,TGTGCCAGCAGCCCTCTGGTACCGGGGGGTGCCTCTACCTACAATGAGCAGTTCTTC
NA,TRBJ2-7,NA,TRBV4-2,CASSQDEAGLPPYEQYF,TGTGCCAGCAGCCAAGATGAGGCGGGACTCCCACCCTACGAGCAGTACTTC
NA,TRBJ1-3,once,TRBV5-8,CASSLSSKPTGWWSGNTIYF,TGTGCCAGCAGCTTGTCTAGTAAGCCGACAGGCTGGTGGTCTGGAAACACCATATATTTT
NA,TRBJ2-5,NA,TRBV2,CASGASARKQYF,TGTGCCAGCGGAGCGAGTGCAAGGAAGCAGTACTTC
NA,TRBJ1-2,NA,TRBV27,CASRFSDSAVGYTF,TGTGCCAGCAGATTTAGTGACAGCGCCGTTGGCTACACCTTC
NA,TRBJ1-2,NA,TRBV16,CASSQRGGGNYGYTF,TGTGCCAGCAGCCAAAGGGGCGGGGGTAACTATGGCTACACCTTC
TRBD1,TRBJ1-6,NA,TRBV10-3,CAISEPGQGATSPLHF,TGTGCCATCAGTGAGCCTGGACAGGGGGCGACTTCACCCCTCCACTTT
NA,TRBJ2-5,NA,TRBV29-1,CSVEQETQYF,TGCAGCGTTGAACAGGAGACCCAGTACTTC
NA,TRBJ1-1,NA,TRBV7-9,CASSIQVPVNTEAFF,TGTGCCAGCAGCATACAGGTCCCAGTGAACACTGAAGCTTTCTTT
NA,TRBJ1-1,NA,TRBV4-1,CASSSPRRKNTEAFF,TGCGCCAGCAGCTCCCCACGGAGGAAGAACACTGAAGCTTTCTTT
TRBD1,TRBJ1-2,NA,TRBV10-3,CAIRQGARGYTF,TGTGCCATCAGGCAGGGGGCCAGGGGCTACACCTTC
TRBD1,TRBJ2-3,NA,TRBV28,CASRWDRDRGTQYF,TGTGCCAGCAGGTGGGACAGGGACCGGGGTACGCAGTATTTT
NA,TRBJ2-7,NA,TRBV9,CASSVSPGTYEQYF,TGTGCCAGCAGCGTGAGTCCAGGCACCTACGAGCAGTACTTC
NA,TRBJ1-1,NA,TRBV18,CASSPDRKNTEAFF,TGTGCCAGCTCACCGGACAGAAAGAACACTGAAGCTTTCTTT
NA,TRBJ1-1,NA,TRBV6-1,CASLLQGNTEAFF,TGTGCCAGCCTTTTACAGGGGAACACTGAAGCTTTCTTT
TRBD2,TRBJ2-1,once,TRBV10-3,CAISEVLAGMNEQFF,TGTGCCATCAGTGAGGTACTAGCGGGGATGAATGAGCAGTTCTTC
TRBD2,TRBJ2-2,NA,TRBV27,CASSWGGKTGELFF,TGTGCCAGCAGTTGGGGAGGGAAGACCGGGGAGCTGTTTTTT
NA,TRBJ2-5,NA,TRBV7-6,CASSLAGGTQYF,TGTGCCAGCAGCTTAGCCGGGGGGACCCAGTACTTC
NA,TRBJ1-3,NA,TRBV12-5,CASSHGGLSGNTIYF,TGTGCTAGTTCTCACGGGGGGCTCTCTGGAAACACCATATATTTT
NA,TRBJ2-1,few,TRBV4-1,CASSQGRGGRNEQFF,TGCGCCAGCAGCCAAGGGAGGGGGGGGCGAAATGAGCAGTTCTTC
NA,TRBJ1-4,NA,TRBV9,CASSGKGDLNEKLFF,TGTGCCAGCAGCGGAAAGGGGGATCTCAATGAAAAACTGTTTTTT
NA,TRBJ1-2,NA,TRBV10-3,CAISPSVPYYGYTF,TGTGCCATCTCTCCGAGCGTCCCTTACTATGGCTACACCTTC
NA,TRBJ1-4,NA,TRBV27,CASSFWRTEKLFF,TGTGCCAGCAGTTTCTGGAGGACTGAAAAACTGTTTTTT
NA,TRBJ2-5,NA,TRBV4-3,CASSQDRGYGRETQYF,TGCGCCAGCAGCCAAGATCGAGGGTACGGCCGAGAGACCCAGTACTTC
TRBD2,TRBJ2-2,NA,TRBV6-5,CASSPRGGPTGELFF,TGTGCCAGCAGTCCTCGCGGGGGGCCCACCGGGGAGCTGTTTTTT
TRBD1,TRBJ1-6,NA,TRBV27,CASSLEGASYNSPLHF,TGTGCCAGCAGTTTGGAGGGGGCCTCCTATAATTCACCCCTCCACTTT
NA,TRBJ2-5,NA,TRBV7-2,CASSLAPKKETQYF,TGTGCCAGCAGCTTAGCCCCAAAAAAAGAGACCCAGTACTTC
NA,TRBJ1-3,NA,TRBV6-5,CASNPSAPPGSTIYF,TGTGCCAGCAATCCCTCCGCGCCGCCAGGTAGCACCATATATTTT
NA,TRBJ1-3,once,TRBV7-9,CASRGGSGNTIYF,TGTGCCAGCAGGGGGGGATCTGGAAACACCATATATTTT
TRBD2,TRBJ2-3,NA,TRBV5-1,CASSFSILAGGRDTQYF,TGCGCCAGCAGCTTTTCCATCCTAGCGGGGGGCCGAGATACGCAGTATTTT
NA,TRBJ1-3,NA,TRBV27,CASSLFPLGHPGNTIYF,TGTGCCAGCAGTTTATTCCCTCTTGGACACCCCGGAAACACCATATATTTT
TRBD1,TRBJ1-2,NA,TRBV9,CASTGQGTYGRLRYTF,TGTGCCAGCACGGGACAGGGGACCTATGGAAGGTTGCGCTACACCTTC
TRBD1,TRBJ1-4,NA,TRBV6-4,CASPPKGRGHGYGVELFF,TGTGCCAGCCCCCCGAAGGGCAGGGGGCATGGGTATGGGGTGGAACTGTTTTTT
TRBD1,TRBJ1-5,NA,TRBV10-3,CALDDRGDTNQPQHF,TGTGCCCTAGATGACAGGGGGGACACAAATCAGCCCCAGCATTTT
TRBD1,TRBJ2-7,few,TRBV5-1,CASSDGTGEAYEQYF,TGCGCCAGCAGCGACGGGACAGGGGAGGCGTACGAGCAGTACTTC
NA,TRBJ1-6,NA,TRBV27,CASSLGVAGPEFHF,TGTGCCAGCAGTTTAGGGGTCGCGGGTCCCGAGTTCCACTTT